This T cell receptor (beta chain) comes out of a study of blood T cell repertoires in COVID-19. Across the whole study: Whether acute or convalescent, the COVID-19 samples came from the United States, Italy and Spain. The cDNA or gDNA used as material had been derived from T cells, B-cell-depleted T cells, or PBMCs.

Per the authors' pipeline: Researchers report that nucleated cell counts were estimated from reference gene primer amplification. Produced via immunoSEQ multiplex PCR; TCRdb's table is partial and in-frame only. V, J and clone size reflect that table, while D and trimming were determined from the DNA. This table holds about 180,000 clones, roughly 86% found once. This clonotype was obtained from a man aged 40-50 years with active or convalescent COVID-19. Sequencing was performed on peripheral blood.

The CDR3 loop is CASSIALGQSPRVYF. Here the CDR3 DNA reads TGTGCCAGCAGCATCGCCCTAGGACAGTCCCCGCGGGTATATTTT. The chain couples TRBV6-5 to TRBJ1-3; D might be TRBD1 (6 bases). This CDR3 is built from 15 residues. Germline CDR1 MNHEY, CDR2 SVGAGI. V was shortened by 6 bases and J by 14 bases, with 26 bases between the two germline ends.